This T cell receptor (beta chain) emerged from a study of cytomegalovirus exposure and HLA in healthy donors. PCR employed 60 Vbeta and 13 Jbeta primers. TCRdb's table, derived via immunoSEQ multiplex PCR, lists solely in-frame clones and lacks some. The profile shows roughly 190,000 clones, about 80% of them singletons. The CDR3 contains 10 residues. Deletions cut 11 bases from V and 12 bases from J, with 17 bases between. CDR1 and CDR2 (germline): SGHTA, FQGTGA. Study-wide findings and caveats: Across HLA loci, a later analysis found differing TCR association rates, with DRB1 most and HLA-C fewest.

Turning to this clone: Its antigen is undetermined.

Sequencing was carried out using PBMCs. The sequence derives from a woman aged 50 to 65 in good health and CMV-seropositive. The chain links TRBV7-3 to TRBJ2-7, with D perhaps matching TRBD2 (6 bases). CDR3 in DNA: TGTGCCGGCGACAAGGGAGGACCGTACTTC. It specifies CAGDKGGPYF.